A selection of T cell receptor beta chains follows, all from one sample in a study of shared clonotypes between healthy human individuals. Clones were read by immunoSEQ multiplex PCR, and TCRdb kept only the in-frame ones, dropping some. The sample contains 2 million to 2.5 million clones, just under 95% of which appear only once. Sequenced: naive CD4+ T cells from PBMCs. Receptor source: a man aged 18 to 29 in good health. Some clones in this sample may be carry-over from other donors' samples. The CDR3 runs from the conserved cysteine through the conserved F or W. The D gene is left open where the match is weak. Only part of the rows carry a size: once, few, many, or a class if the clone is expanded.

v_call	clone_size	j_call	cdr3_length	d_call	cdr3_aa	cdr3_nt
TRBV6-5	.	TRBJ1-1	14	.	CASSYSRANTEAFF	TGTGCCAGCAGTTACTCGCGAGCGAACACTGAAGCTTTCTTT
TRBV6-5	.	TRBJ1-5	13	TRBD1	CASSHLTGEPQHF	TGTGCCAGCAGTCACCTAACAGGGGAGCCCCAGCATTTT
TRBV5-8	.	TRBJ2-2	15	TRBD1	CASSPQGAGMLELFF	TGTGCCAGCAGCCCGCAGGGGGCTGGTATGTTGGAGCTGTTTTTT
TRBV6-1	.	TRBJ1-3	14	.	CASAGESSGNTIYF	TGTGCCTCGGCAGGGGAAAGCTCTGGAAACACCATATATTTT
TRBV6-5	.	TRBJ2-5	13	TRBD1	CASRKTGQETQYF	TGTGCCAGCAGGAAGACAGGGCAAGAGACCCAGTACTTC
TRBV5-1	.	TRBJ2-7	16	TRBD2	CASSLTTGTSGRQQYF	TGCGCCAGCAGCTTGACTACCGGGACTAGCGGGAGGCAGCAGTACTTC
TRBV6-6	.	TRBJ1-2	13	TRBD1	CASIDRGRVGYTF	TGTGCCAGCATTGACAGGGGGCGTGTAGGCTACACCTTC
TRBV5-1	.	TRBJ2-5	14	.	CASSLALGQETQYF	TGCGCCAGCAGCTTGGCTCTAGGCCAAGAGACCCAGTACTTC
TRBV19	once	TRBJ2-2	15	TRBD2	CASSTLAGFGGELFF	TGTGCCAGTAGTACGCTAGCGGGATTCGGCGGGGAGCTGTTTTTT
TRBV25-1	.	TRBJ1-2	14	TRBD1	CASSEWGTGFGYTF	TGTGCCAGCAGTGAATGGGGGACAGGGTTTGGCTACACCTTC
TRBV9	.	TRBJ2-2	19	.	CASSVPVGAGVTNTGELFF	TGTGCCAGCAGCGTACCGGTGGGGGCAGGGGTTACCAACACCGGGGAGCTGTTTTTT
TRBV25-1	.	TRBJ2-5	14	.	CASSGTAKWETQYF	TGTGCCAGCAGCGGGACGGCCAAGTGGGAGACCCAGTACTTC
TRBV9	.	TRBJ1-2	14	.	CASGRRGGFGGYTF	TGTGCCAGCGGGCGAAGGGGAGGGTTCGGTGGCTACACCTTC
TRBV5-6	once	TRBJ2-7	12	.	CASSRTHYEQYF	TGTGCCAGCAGCAGAACACACTACGAGCAGTACTTC
TRBV9	.	TRBJ2-7	14	.	CASSPEPLLVGQYF	TGTGCCAGCAGCCCAGAGCCCTTACTAGTTGGGCAGTACTTC
TRBV27	.	TRBJ1-1	14	.	CASSFGVTNTEAFF	TGTGCCAGCAGTTTCGGGGTAACGAACACTGAAGCTTTCTTT
TRBV4-1	.	TRBJ1-1	17	TRBD1	CASSQPARGRKNTEAFF	TGCGCCAGCAGCCAACCAGCCAGGGGGCGAAAGAACACTGAAGCTTTCTTT
TRBV7-8	.	TRBJ2-5	15	TRBD2	CASSTRLARQETQYF	TGTGCCAGCAGCACCAGACTAGCGCGGCAAGAGACCCAGTACTTC
TRBV28	.	TRBJ2-1	16	TRBD2	CASTSRLAGSYNEQFF	TGTGCCAGCACCTCAAGACTAGCGGGTTCCTACAATGAGCAGTTCTTC
TRBV7-9	.	TRBJ2-3	12	.	CASSLNADTQYF	TGTGCCAGCAGCTTAAATGCAGATACGCAGTATTTT
TRBV7-2	.	TRBJ2-3	14	.	CASSLRRQGDTQYF	TGTGCCAGCAGCCTAAGGAGGCAGGGAGATACGCAGTATTTT
TRBV4-2	.	TRBJ1-1	18	.	CASSQGTTRAGTNTEAFF	TGTGCCAGCAGCCAAGGAACCACAAGGGCCGGTACGAACACTGAAGCTTTCTTT
TRBV5-5	once	TRBJ1-4	15	.	CASRLTALLDEKLFF	TGTGCCAGCAGATTGACGGCGCTCCTTGATGAAAAACTGTTTTTT
TRBV28	.	TRBJ2-7	12	.	CASSPPSYEQYF	TGTGCCAGCAGTCCCCCTTCCTACGAGCAGTACTTC
TRBV5-1	.	TRBJ2-1	17	TRBD2	CASSLAPSGRGGNEQFF	TGCGCCAGCAGCTTGGCCCCTAGCGGGAGGGGGGGTAATGAGCAGTTCTTC
TRBV5-1	.	TRBJ1-1	14	.	CASSLEGENTEAFF	TGCGCCAGCAGCTTGGAGGGAGAAAACACTGAAGCTTTCTTT
TRBV10-3	.	TRBJ2-7	14	TRBD2	CAISGTSGNYEQYF	TGTGCCATCAGCGGGACTAGCGGTAACTACGAGCAGTACTTC
TRBV7-9	once	TRBJ2-7	18	TRBD2	CASSLALLAGPSTYEQYF	TGTGCCAGCAGCTTAGCACTTCTAGCGGGACCGAGCACCTACGAGCAGTACTTC
TRBV19	few	TRBJ1-5	15	TRBD1	CASSPRTGVNQPQHF	TGTGCCAGTAGTCCCCGGACAGGGGTAAATCAGCCCCAGCATTTT
TRBV7-8	.	TRBJ2-3	14	TRBD1	CASRVRGRADTQYF	TGTGCCAGCAGAGTGAGGGGGCGAGCAGATACGCAGTATTTT
TRBV7-2	.	TRBJ1-1	12	.	CASSFLRLGAFF	TGTGCCAGCAGCTTCTTAAGGCTTGGGGCTTTCTTT
TRBV9	.	TRBJ2-5	15	TRBD2	CASTPAGGLGETQYF	TGTGCCAGCACGCCAGCGGGAGGATTGGGAGAGACCCAGTACTTC
TRBV7-3	.	TRBJ1-6	15	TRBD1	CASSSGDSEFSPLHF	TGTGCCAGCAGCTCGGGGGACAGCGAGTTTTCACCCCTCCACTTT
TRBV28	.	TRBJ2-1	13	.	CASSLLLDDEQFF	TGTGCCAGCAGTTTATTATTGGACGATGAGCAGTTCTTC
TRBV10-1	.	TRBJ2-5	13	TRBD1	CASGRQGHETQYF	TGCGCCAGCGGAAGACAGGGCCATGAGACCCAGTACTTC
TRBV6-6	.	TRBJ1-4	14	.	CASSYFQVGEKLFF	TGTGCCAGCAGTTACTTCCAGGTCGGCGAAAAACTGTTTTTT
TRBV5-1	.	TRBJ1-4	15	.	CASSLGGFPNEKLFF	TGCGCCAGCAGCTTGGGGGGGTTCCCTAATGAAAAACTGTTTTTT
TRBV19	.	TRBJ1-3	16	TRBD1	CASSFRQGPSGNTIYF	TGTGCCAGTAGTTTCCGACAGGGACCCTCTGGAAACACCATATATTTT
TRBV30	.	TRBJ1-6	14	.	CAWRTGGYNSPLHF	TGTGCCTGGAGGACTGGGGGGTACAATTCACCCCTCCACTTT
TRBV11-2	.	TRBJ2-7	16	TRBD2	CASSLRTSGRIYEQYF	TGTGCCAGCAGTCTTAGGACTAGCGGGAGAATCTACGAGCAGTACTTC
TRBV9	once	TRBJ2-6	18	.	CASSVGAGPTSGANVLTF	TGTGCCAGCAGCGTAGGGGCGGGACCAACCTCTGGGGCCAACGTCCTGACTTTC
TRBV4-1	.	TRBJ2-5	15	TRBD2	CASSLAREGSETQYF	TGCGCCAGCAGCCTGGCACGGGAGGGTAGTGAGACCCAGTACTTC
TRBV29-1	.	TRBJ2-3	18	.	CSVEVRKSTKRATDTQYF	TGCAGCGTTGAAGTACGCAAGTCTACGAAGCGGGCCACAGATACGCAGTATTTT
TRBV6-5	.	TRBJ2-7	14	.	CASSRYLGSYEQYF	TGTGCCAGCAGTCGCTATTTGGGGTCCTACGAGCAGTACTTC
TRBV7-2	.	TRBJ1-4	14	.	CASSLGGTNEKLFF	TGTGCCAGCAGCTTAGGAGGCACTAATGAAAAACTGTTTTTT
TRBV7-8	.	TRBJ2-3	16	TRBD2	CASSPVPSGRIDTQYF	TGTGCCAGCAGCCCCGTGCCCAGCGGGAGGATAGATACGCAGTATTTT
TRBV25-1	few	TRBJ1-1	14	.	CASSPAGSHTEAFF	TGTGCCAGCAGTCCCGCAGGGTCGCACACTGAAGCTTTCTTT
TRBV5-1	.	TRBJ1-5	13	.	CASSFTVNQPQHF	TGCGCCAGCAGCTTTACAGTGAATCAGCCCCAGCATTTT
TRBV19	.	TRBJ1-5	16	.	CASSIGTLVSHQPQHF	TGTGCCAGTAGTATAGGGACCCTTGTCTCCCATCAGCCCCAGCATTTT
TRBV4-2	.	TRBJ1-1	15	.	CASSLMVGLNTEAFF	TGTGCCAGCAGCCTTATGGTGGGGCTGAACACTGAAGCTTTCTTT
TRBV28	.	TRBJ2-5	13	.	CASSPTGRETQYF	TGTGCCAGCAGTCCCACAGGGAGGGAGACCCAGTACTTC
TRBV2	.	TRBJ2-5	15	.	CASSEWGPLQETQYF	TGTGCCAGCAGTGAATGGGGGCCCCTTCAAGAGACCCAGTACTTC
TRBV5-1	.	TRBJ2-2	15	TRBD1	CASSYGQEGTGELFF	TGCGCCAGCAGCTATGGACAGGAAGGCACCGGGGAGCTGTTTTTT
TRBV4-1	.	TRBJ2-7	15	.	CASSQPMTSSYEQYF	TGCGCCAGCAGCCAACCTATGACCAGCTCCTACGAGCAGTACTTC
TRBV7-2	.	TRBJ2-3	17	.	CASSLVFGGANTDTQYF	TGTGCCAGCAGCTTAGTGTTCGGGGGAGCAAACACAGATACGCAGTATTTT
TRBV5-1	.	TRBJ2-2	15	.	CASSSDSPNTGELFF	TGCGCCAGCAGTTCCGACAGTCCGAACACCGGGGAGCTGTTTTTT